The T cell receptor beta chain under discussion was sequenced for a study of cytomegalovirus exposure and HLA in healthy donors. Study details: The roughly 120 validation repertoires matched the roughly 670 first-cohort repertoires in platform, a later analysis reported. The study, taken as a whole, reports: High sensitivity and specificity were reportedly achieved when the classifier diagnosed cytomegalovirus status. Whilst most TCR sequences proved rare, a subset of public TCRs occurred across many donors.

The protocol was immunoSEQ multiplex PCR, while the TCRdb copy is restricted to in-frame clones and leaves out a portion. The sample lists about 140,000 clones, roughly 81% seen once, with over 1.1% in the top ten. The table lists this clone with a count of one. As yet, its antigen is unknown. V dropped 6 bases and J dropped 2 bases, with 18 bases sitting between them. CDR1 is SGHVS, CDR2 FNYEAQ, per germline. The CDR3 has 16 residues. This receptor was identified in a woman aged 25 to 39 in good health and CMV-seronegative. Sequences were obtained from PBMCs. The V and J genes are TRBV7-6 and TRBJ2-3, with a tentative D call TRBD2 (5 bases). The CDR3 loop is CASSYTSNRHTDTQYF. DNA of the CDR3: TGTGCCAGCAGTTACACTAGTAACAGACACACAGATACGCAGTATTTT.